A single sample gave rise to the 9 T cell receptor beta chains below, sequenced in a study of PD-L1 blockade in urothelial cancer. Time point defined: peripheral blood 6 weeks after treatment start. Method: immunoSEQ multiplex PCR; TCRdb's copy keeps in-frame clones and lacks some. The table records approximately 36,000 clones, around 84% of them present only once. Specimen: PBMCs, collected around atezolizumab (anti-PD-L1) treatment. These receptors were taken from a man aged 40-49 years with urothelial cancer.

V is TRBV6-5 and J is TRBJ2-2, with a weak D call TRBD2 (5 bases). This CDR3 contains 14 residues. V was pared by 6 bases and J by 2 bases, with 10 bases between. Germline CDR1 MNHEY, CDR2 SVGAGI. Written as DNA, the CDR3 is TGTGCCAGCAGCCGGGAACGAAACACCGGGGAGCTGTTTTTT. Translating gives CASSRERNTGELFF.

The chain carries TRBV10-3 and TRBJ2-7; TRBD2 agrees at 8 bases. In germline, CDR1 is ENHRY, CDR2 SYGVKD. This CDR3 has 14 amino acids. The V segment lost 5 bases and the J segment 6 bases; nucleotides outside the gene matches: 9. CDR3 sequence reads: CAISLGGALVEQYF. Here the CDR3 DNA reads TGTGCCATCAGTCTCGGGGGGGCGCTGGTCGAGCAGTACTTC.

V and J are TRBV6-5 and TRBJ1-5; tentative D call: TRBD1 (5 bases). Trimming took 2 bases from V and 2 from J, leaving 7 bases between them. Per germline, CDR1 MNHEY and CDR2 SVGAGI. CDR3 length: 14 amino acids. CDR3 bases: TGTGCCAGCAGTTACCTAGGGGGCAATCAGCCCCAGCATTTT. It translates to CASSYLGGNQPQHF.

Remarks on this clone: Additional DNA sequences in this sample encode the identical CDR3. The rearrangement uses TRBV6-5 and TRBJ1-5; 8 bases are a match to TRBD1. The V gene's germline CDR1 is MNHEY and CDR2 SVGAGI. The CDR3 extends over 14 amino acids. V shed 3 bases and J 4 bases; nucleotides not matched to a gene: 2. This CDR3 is CASSYDRGNQPQHF. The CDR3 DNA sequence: TGTGCCAGCAGTTATGACAGGGGTAATCAGCCCCAGCATTTT.

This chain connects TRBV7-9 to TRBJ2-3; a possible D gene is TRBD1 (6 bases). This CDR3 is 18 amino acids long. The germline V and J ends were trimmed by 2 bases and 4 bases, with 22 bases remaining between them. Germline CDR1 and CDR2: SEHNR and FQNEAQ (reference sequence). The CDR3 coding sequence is TGTGCCAGCAGCTTATGGTTAGGGGGAAACCGAGGCGCAGATACGCAGTATTTT. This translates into CASSLWLGGNRGADTQYF.

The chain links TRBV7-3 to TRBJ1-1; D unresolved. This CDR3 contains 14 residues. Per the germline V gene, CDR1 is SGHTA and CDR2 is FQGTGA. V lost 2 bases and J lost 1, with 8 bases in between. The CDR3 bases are TGTGCCAGCAGCTTAGCTCCCAGGAACACTGAAGCTTTCTTT. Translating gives CASSLAPRNTEAFF.

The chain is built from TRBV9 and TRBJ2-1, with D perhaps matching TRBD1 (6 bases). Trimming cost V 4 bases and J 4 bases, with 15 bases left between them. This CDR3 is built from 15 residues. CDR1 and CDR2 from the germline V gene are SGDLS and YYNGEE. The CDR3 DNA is TGTGCCAGCAGCACGGACAGAAACATTTACAATGAGCAGTTCTTC. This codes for CASSTDRNIYNEQFF.

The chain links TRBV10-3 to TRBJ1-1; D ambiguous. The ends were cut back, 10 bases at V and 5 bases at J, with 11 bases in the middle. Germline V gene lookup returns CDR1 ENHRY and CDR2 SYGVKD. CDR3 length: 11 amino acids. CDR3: CATRYDTEAFF. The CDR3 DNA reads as TGTGCCACCCGGTATGATACTGAAGCTTTCTTT.

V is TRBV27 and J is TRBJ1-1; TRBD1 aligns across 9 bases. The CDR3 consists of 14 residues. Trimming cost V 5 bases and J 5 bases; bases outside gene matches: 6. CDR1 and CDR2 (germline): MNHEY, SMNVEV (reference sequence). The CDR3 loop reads CASSPRDRVTEAFF. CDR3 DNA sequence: TGTGCCAGCAGTCCCCGGGACAGGGTTACTGAAGCTTTCTTT.